A selection of T cell receptor beta chains follows, all from one sample in a study of cytomegalovirus exposure and HLA in healthy donors. Data came from immunoSEQ multiplex PCR; TCRdb stores just in-frame clones and leaves some out. In the table there are about 150,000 clones, about 80% of which are singletons. The sequencing input was PBMCs. These TCRs come from a woman aged 25 to 39 in good health and CMV-seronegative. Each CDR3 is given with its conserved first and last residue. Each record gives: J gene, V gene, D gene, clone size, CDR3 protein, CDR3 DNA. D genes are given only for firm matches. Clone size is shown for a subset of rows, as once, few, many or a class of expanded clone.

J: TRBJ2-1
V: TRBV7-6
D: TRBD1
size: -
CDR3: CASSLARGTGGGGEQFF
DNA: TGTGCCAGCAGCTTAGCGCGTGGGACAGGGGGCGGGGGGGAGCAGTTCTTC

J: TRBJ1-1
V: TRBV11-2
D: -
size: few
CDR3: CASSLVTGKAEAFF
DNA: TGTGCCAGCAGCTTAGTTACAGGGAAGGCTGAAGCTTTCTTT

J: TRBJ2-1
V: TRBV7-6
D: TRBD1
size: -
CDR3: CASSLAHRGEQFF
DNA: TGTGCCAGCAGCTTAGCCCACAGGGGGGAGCAGTTCTTC

J: TRBJ2-5
V: TRBV19
D: -
size: once
CDR3: CASSTPPQLETQYF
DNA: TGTGCCAGTAGTACACCCCCGCAGTTGGAGACCCAGTACTTC

J: TRBJ1-1
V: TRBV12-5
D: -
size: -
CDR3: CASGPPRVGNTEAFF
DNA: TGTGCTAGTGGCCCTCCCCGGGTGGGGAACACTGAAGCTTTCTTT

J: TRBJ1-1
V: TRBV19
D: TRBD1
size: -
CDR3: CASSSGQDMNTEAFF
DNA: TGTGCCAGTAGTTCAGGACAGGACATGAACACTGAAGCTTTCTTT

J: TRBJ1-2
V: TRBV27
D: TRBD1
size: -
CDR3: CASSRTGVYGYTF
DNA: TGTGCCAGCAGTCGGACAGGGGTCTATGGCTACACCTTC

J: TRBJ2-2
V: TRBV7-8
D: -
size: -
CDR3: CASSPQGITGELFF
DNA: TGTGCCAGCAGCCCCCAGGGGATCACCGGGGAGCTGTTTTTT

J: TRBJ1-1
V: TRBV6-5
D: -
size: few
CDR3: CATRPTEEMNTEAFF
DNA: TGTGCCACCCGGCCTACAGAAGAGATGAACACTGAAGCTTTCTTT

J: TRBJ1-2
V: TRBV11-2
D: -
size: -
CDR3: CASSLDAPGDYGYTF
DNA: TGTGCCAGCAGCTTAGACGCCCCGGGGGACTATGGCTACACCTTC

J: TRBJ1-1
V: TRBV7-9
D: -
size: few
CDR3: CASSERDTEAFF
DNA: TGTGCCAGCAGCGAGAGAGACACTGAAGCTTTCTTT

J: TRBJ1-2
V: TRBV6-1
D: -
size: -
CDR3: CASSEVVEFGYTF
DNA: TGTGCCAGCAGTGAAGTCGTGGAGTTCGGCTACACCTTC

J: TRBJ1-1
V: TRBV5-1
D: -
size: once
CDR3: CASSFRSPIAGDTEAFF
DNA: TGCGCCAGCAGCTTTCGGTCTCCGATCGCGGGGGACACTGAAGCTTTCTTT

J: TRBJ2-5
V: TRBV5-1
D: TRBD1
size: -
CDR3: CASSFGQGETQYF
DNA: TGCGCCAGCAGCTTCGGACAGGGGGAAACCCAGTACTTC

J: TRBJ1-2
V: TRBV25-1
D: -
size: few
CDR3: CASSVQAYGYTF
DNA: TGTGCCAGCAGTGTACAGGCCTATGGCTACACCTTC

J: TRBJ1-1
V: TRBV5-1
D: TRBD1
size: -
CDR3: CASSSIRDRGGTEAFF
DNA: TGCGCCAGCAGCAGCATCCGGGACAGGGGTGGCACTGAAGCTTTCTTT

J: TRBJ2-2
V: TRBV9
D: -
size: once
CDR3: CASSETGAFAGELFF
DNA: TGTGCCAGCAGCGAAACAGGAGCATTCGCCGGGGAGCTGTTTTTT

J: TRBJ1-1
V: TRBV6-5
D: -
size: few
CDR3: CASSFDLDSMNTEAFF
DNA: TGTGCCAGCAGTTTTGACTTAGACTCCATGAACACTGAAGCTTTCTTT

J: TRBJ2-3
V: TRBV5-1
D: TRBD2
size: -
CDR3: CASSLATSGSTDTQYF
DNA: TGCGCCAGCAGCTTGGCCACTAGCGGGAGCACAGATACGCAGTATTTT

J: TRBJ2-2
V: TRBV4-2
D: TRBD1
size: -
CDR3: CASSRIQGADTGELFF
DNA: TGTGCCAGCAGTCGGATACAGGGGGCGGATACCGGGGAGCTGTTTTTT

J: TRBJ1-1
V: TRBV7-7
D: -
size: -
CDR3: CASSPHMNTEAFF
DNA: TGTGCCAGCAGCCCCCACATGAACACTGAAGCTTTCTTT

J: TRBJ1-1
V: TRBV7-2
D: -
size: -
CDR3: CASSTRVANTEAFF
DNA: TGTGCCAGCAGCACCCGGGTCGCGAACACTGAAGCTTTCTTT

J: TRBJ1-2
V: TRBV30
D: -
size: -
CDR3: CAWSAQFGGVYGYTF
DNA: TGTGCCTGGAGTGCTCAGTTCGGGGGGGTTTATGGCTACACCTTC

J: TRBJ1-2
V: TRBV9
D: TRBD1
size: -
CDR3: CASSVVGTGTTGYTF
DNA: TGTGCCAGCAGCGTAGTGGGGACAGGGACGACTGGCTACACCTTC

J: TRBJ1-1
V: TRBV29-1
D: TRBD1
size: few
CDR3: CRAGGGVGTEAFF
DNA: TGCAGGGCAGGAGGGGGCGTAGGCACTGAAGCTTTCTTT

J: TRBJ1-5
V: TRBV13
D: -
size: -
CDR3: CASSLAGADQPQHF
DNA: TGTGCCAGCAGCTTGGCGGGAGCAGATCAGCCCCAGCATTTT